This T cell receptor (beta chain) was documented in a study of CD8+ T cells in alopecia areata. Background on the study: Treatment with tofacitinib (6 to 18 months) was followed by 6 months off drug.

Points on this clone: Its antigen remains unidentified.

As for treatment: oral pan-JAK inhibitor, 5-10 mg twice daily. Sequencing relied on a cDNA template that was reverse transcribed from extracted RNA. Clones were sequenced by immunoSEQ multiplex PCR, and TCRdb holds only the in-frame ones, with some missing. The table records 150,000 to 200,000 clones, around 60% of them present only once. Notes on the study in general: Lesional scalp, especially alopecia totalis/universalis, showed higher clonality than normal scalp. Sharing of TCR sequences between patients (possibly for HLA-related reasons) was less clear than in mice.

Germline V lookup: CDR1 MNHEY, CDR2 SMNVEV (reference sequence). Trimming shortened V by 6 bases and J by 5 bases, and 17 bases separated the two germline ends. The CDR3 consists of 15 residues. This TCR came from a human donor with alopecia areata. The chain has TRBV27 and TRBJ1-5; maybe TRBD1 (5 bases). The source was CD4+ T cells sorted from blood, collected between weeks 47 and 50, from a patient treated with tofacitinib. The CDR3 here is CASSPLFGAYQPQHF. The CDR3 DNA reads TGTGCCAGCAGCCCCTTGTTTGGGGCGTATCAGCCCCAGCATTTT.